The 29 T cell receptor beta chains given below trace back to one sample, sequenced in a study of OX40 agonist ivuxolimab in advanced cancers. Profiling relied on immunoSEQ multiplex PCR, and the TCRdb table lists in-frame clones only, not all of them. Here the sample spans about 50,000 clones, just under 85% being singletons. The material was CD4+ or CD8+ T cells sorted from blood, obtained in a trial of the OX40 agonist ivuxolimab. The receptor source for this set is an adult with an advanced solid tumor such as melanoma, head and neck, liver or kidney cancer.

The chain combines TRBV19 with TRBJ1-2; TRBD1 is a possible D gene (5 bases). The germline V gene has CDR1 LNHDA and CDR2 SQIVND (reference sequence). The V gene lost 3 bases and the J gene lost 3 bases, with 11 bases spanning the gap. This CDR3 region has 14 residues. The CDR3 DNA follows: TGTGCCAGTAGTATGAGACCGGGGGACTATGGCTACACCTTC. Protein: CASSMRPGDYGYTF.

The count of this clone is one. This chain links TRBV15 with TRBJ1-4; D unresolved. This CDR3 spans 13 amino acids. The germline V gene encodes CDR1 LNHNV and CDR2 YYDKDF (reference sequence). The ends were cut back, 2 bases at V and 8 bases at J, with 9 bases in the middle. The CDR3 bases are TGTGCCACCAGCAGACGGGTTGGAGAAAAACTGTTTTTT. Translated, it gives CATSRRVGEKLFF.

This sequence joins TRBV5-8 and TRBJ2-2; no definite D call. The CDR3 extends over 14 amino acids. V shed 0 bases and J shed 3 bases, with 6 bases lying between them. Germline CDR1 SGHTS, CDR2 YDEGEE. CDR3 coding DNA: TGTGCCAGCAGCTTGGAGTTGTACACCGGGGAGCTGTTTTTT. Its protein is CASSLELYTGELFF. Full variable domain (outside the CDR3, taken from reference TRBV5-8 and TRBJ2-2): EAGVTQSPTHLIKTRGQQATLRCSPISGHTSVYWYQQALGLGLQFLLWYDEGEERNRGNFPPRFSGRQFPNYSSELNVNALELEDSALYLCASSLELYTGELFFGEGSRLTVL.

V gene TRBV5-1 combines with J gene TRBJ2-7; 12 positions agree with TRBD1. There are 16 residues in the CDR3. Germline trimming cut 4 bases from V and 3 bases from J; bases unmatched to any gene: 8. Germline lookup yields CDR1 SGHRS and CDR2 YFSETQ. The CDR3 DNA reads TGCGCCAGCAGCGTCTCCGGGACAGGGGGCGGCTACGAGCAGTACTTC. This codes for CASSVSGTGGGYEQYF.

The chain uses TRBV28 and TRBJ2-6; 7 bases match TRBD1. Losses at the gene ends were 9 bases for V and 0 bases for J; bases not matched to a gene: 5. The germline V gene encodes CDR1 MDHEN and CDR2 SYDVKM. This CDR3 has 15 residues. CDR3 coding DNA: TGTGCCAGTCTTACAGGGGTCTCTGGGGCCAACGTCCTGACTTTC. Residues: CASLTGVSGANVLTF.

Only a few counts were recorded for this clone. The gene calls are TRBV5-5 and TRBJ1-2, with 7 bases lining up with TRBD1. The V gene's germline CDR1 is SGHKS and CDR2 YYEKEE (reference sequence). J was trimmed by 1 base and V by 4 bases; bases with no gene match: 7. The CDR3 spans 15 residues. The DNA of the CDR3 is TGTGCCAGCAGCATTGGACAGGCGAATAACTATGGCTACACCTTC. Amino acids: CASSIGQANNYGYTF.

The gene calls are TRBV10-1 and TRBJ2-2; 8 bases fit TRBD2. V shed 0 bases and J 3 bases; nucleotides not matched to a gene: 6. Germline CDR1 reads WNHNN; CDR2 reads SYGVQD (reference sequence). CDR3 length equals 17 residues. CDR3 sequence: CASSESPSGSDTGELFF. The CDR3 region has the DNA TGCGCCAGCAGTGAGTCTCCGAGCGGGAGCGACACCGGGGAGCTGTTTTTT.

This chain joins TRBV15 and TRBJ2-3; D remains unclear. Trimming shortened V by 2 bases and J by 6 bases, and 6 bases separated the two germline ends. The CDR3 spans 12 residues. CDR1 and CDR2 from the germline V gene are LNHNV and YYDKDF (reference sequence). The CDR3 DNA reads as TGTGCCACCAGCAGAAATAGGGATACGCAGTATTTT. It codes for CATSRNRDTQYF.

The gene calls are TRBV5-1 and TRBJ2-2; D unclear. The CDR3 totals 13 residues. V was shortened by 0 bases and J by 9 bases, with 9 bases between the two germline ends. Germline V lookup: CDR1 SGHRS, CDR2 YFSETQ. The CDR3 reads CASSLAVARELFF. The CDR3 DNA reads as TGCGCCAGCAGCTTGGCCGTGGCCCGGGAGCTGTTTTTT.

V gene TRBV6-6 combines with J gene TRBJ2-5; D might be TRBD2 (6 bases). The CDR3 has 14 residues. Per germline, CDR1 MNHNY and CDR2 SVGAGI (reference sequence). Trimming took 2 bases from V and 5 from J, leaving 12 bases between them. In nucleotides, the CDR3 is TGTGCCAGCAGTTACATCGGGAGTAGGGAGACCCAGTACTTC. Translation: CASSYIGSRETQYF.

The chain has TRBV5-6 and TRBJ1-5; D not resolved. The CDR3 has 16 amino acids. Germline V CDR1 and CDR2: SGHDT, YYEEEE. Trimming cost V 3 bases and J 0 bases, with 13 bases left between them. CDR3 in amino acids: CASSSTDTDSNQPQHF. CDR3 nucleotides: TGTGCCAGCAGCTCCACCGACACCGATAGCAATCAGCCCCAGCATTTT.

The rearrangement joins TRBV4-1 to TRBJ1-4; tentatively, D is TRBD1 (5 bases). There are 14 residues in the CDR3. CDR1 is MGHRA and CDR2 is YSYEKL in the germline V gene. Trimming pared 1 base from V and 4 bases from J, leaving 7 bases between. CDR3 protein: CASSQGGLNEKLFF. CDR3 nucleotides: TGCGCCAGCAGCCAAGGGGGACTTAATGAAAAACTGTTTTTT.

CDR3 DNA sequence: TGTGCCAGCAGTTACTCTCCCAGTACCCCAGATACGCAGTATTTT. Its translation: CASSYSPSTPDTQYF. The chain couples TRBV6-5 to TRBJ2-3, with no clear D. V lost 0 bases and J lost 4, with 11 bases in between. Germline V lookup: CDR1 MNHEY, CDR2 SVGAGI. The CDR3 is made up of 15 amino acids.

The chain combines TRBV18 with TRBJ2-3, with unresolved D. In germline, CDR1 is KGHSH, CDR2 LQKENI. The CDR3 has 15 amino acids. The germline V and J ends were trimmed by 2 bases and 2 bases, with 11 bases remaining between them. The CDR3 spells CASSPESQNTDTQYF. CDR3 coding DNA: TGTGCCAGCTCACCAGAGTCGCAGAACACAGATACGCAGTATTTT.

The chain has TRBV9 and TRBJ2-7; D is perhaps TRBD2 (6 bases). Trimming removed 0 bases at V and 13 bases at J, with 14 bases between. This CDR3 is built from 12 residues. In germline, CDR1 is SGDLS, CDR2 YYNGEE. The CDR3: CASSVDGREVYF. The CDR3 DNA follows: TGTGCCAGCAGCGTAGACGGTAGGGAGGTCTACTTC.

The chain employs TRBV5-1 and TRBJ2-3; TRBD2 matches at 9 bases. CDR1 is SGHRS, CDR2 YFSETQ, per germline. The ends lost 4 bases at V and 0 bases at J; junction bases unmatched: 6. CDR3 size: 16 residues. CDR3 residues: CASSKTSGSSTDTQYF. The DNA of the CDR3 is TGCGCCAGCAGCAAGACTAGCGGCAGTAGCACAGATACGCAGTATTTT.

V and J are TRBV15 and TRBJ2-5, with a possible D match to TRBD1 (5 bases). Trimming stripped 1 base from V and 5 bases from J, with 8 bases between. The germline V gene encodes CDR1 LNHNV and CDR2 YYDKDF (reference sequence). This CDR3 spans 13 amino acids. The CDR3 reads CATSRASGETQYF. The CDR3, as DNA: TGTGCCACCAGCAGAGCTTCAGGGGAGACCCAGTACTTC.

V and J are TRBV9 and TRBJ1-5; D might be TRBD1 (6 bases). The CDR3 runs to 14 residues. Per the germline V gene, CDR1 is SGDLS and CDR2 is YYNGEE. V dropped 3 bases and J dropped 2 bases, with 9 bases sitting between them. Here the CDR3 reads CASSDRDGNQPQHF. As DNA, the CDR3 is TGTGCCAGCAGCGACAGGGATGGCAATCAGCCCCAGCATTTT.

This sequence joins TRBV7-2 and TRBJ2-5; D may be TRBD2 (5 bases). V gave up 5 bases and J gave up 7 bases, with 17 bases separating them. This CDR3 is 14 amino acids long. Germline CDR1 reads SGHTA; CDR2 reads FQGNSA. The CDR3 bases are TGTGCCAGCAGCCCGGGCCGGACTGCCTCGACCCAGTACTTC. Amino acid sequence: CASSPGRTASTQYF.

The chain couples TRBV5-1 to TRBJ1-1; 8 bases align to TRBD1. V trimming: 4 bases; J trimming: 4 bases; junction bases outside the gene matches: 6. This CDR3 comprises 14 residues. Germline CDR1 SGHRS, CDR2 YFSETQ. The CDR3 nucleotides are TGCGCCAGCAGCCCTCAGGGGGCCGGCACTGAAGCTTTCTTT. It specifies CASSPQGAGTEAFF.

The rearrangement joins TRBV6-6 to TRBJ2-1; 11 positions match TRBD2. CDR1 and CDR2 from the germline V gene are MNHNY and SVGAGI (reference sequence). V trimming: 7 bases; J trimming: 3 bases; junction bases outside the gene matches: 2. This CDR3 has 14 residues. The CDR3 region is CASKTSGSYNEQFF. In nucleotides, the CDR3 is TGTGCCAGCAAAACTAGCGGGAGCTACAATGAGCAGTTCTTC.

The CDR3 reads CASSPGTVDTGELFF. In nucleotides, the CDR3 is TGCGCCAGCAGCCCAGGGACAGTAGACACCGGGGAGCTGTTTTTT. The V gene is TRBV5-1, the J gene TRBJ2-2; the match to TRBD1 covers 7 bases. After removal of 4 bases from V and 3 bases from J, the junction contained 6 bases not matched to a gene. CDR3 length: 15 residues. Germline CDR1 reads SGHRS; CDR2 reads YFSETQ.

This chain joins TRBV5-1 and TRBJ1-2; D unresolved. This CDR3 contains 14 residues. Trimming removed 0 bases at V and 2 bases at J, with 8 bases between. Looked up from germline, CDR1 is SGHRS and CDR2 is YFSETQ. The chain's CDR3 is CASSLGQRNYGYTF. Here the CDR3 DNA reads TGCGCCAGCAGCTTGGGGCAGCGGAACTATGGCTACACCTTC.

Here the CDR3 DNA reads TGTGCCAGCTCACCACCCCAAAACACCGGGGAGCTGTTTTTT. Translating gives CASSPPQNTGELFF. The rearrangement uses TRBV18 and TRBJ2-2; D remains ambiguous. V lost 0 bases to trimming and J lost 2 bases, with 4 bases between them. CDR1 and CDR2 (germline): KGHSH, LQKENI. CDR3 length equals 14 residues.

CDR3 protein: CASSLGGPRPEQYF. CDR3 in DNA: TGTGCCAGCAGCTTGGGGGGTCCCAGGCCCGAGCAGTACTTC. The V call is TRBV5-5, the J call TRBJ2-7, with D uncertain. CDR3 length equals 14 residues. Germline V CDR1 and CDR2: SGHKS, YYEKEE (reference sequence). Deletions cut 0 bases from V and 6 bases from J, with 13 bases between.

The V and J genes are TRBV28 and TRBJ1-2; D possibly corresponds to TRBD1 (6 bases). V lost 4 bases and J 5 bases, leaving 14 bases between the germline ends. CDR1 is MDHEN, CDR2 SYDVKM, per germline. The CDR3 is 14 residues long. The CDR3 bases are TGTGCCAGCAGTTCCCCCCCACAGGGATATGGCTACACCTTC. Protein product: CASSSPPQGYGYTF.

The chain has TRBV11-3 and TRBJ1-1; D is possibly TRBD1 (6 bases). Germline values: CDR1 SGHNT, CDR2 YENEEA. The CDR3 covers 14 residues. V gave up 4 bases and J gave up 1 base, with 10 bases separating them. The CDR3 here is CASSSTGGNTEAFF. The CDR3 nucleotides are TGTGCCAGCAGCTCGACAGGCGGGAACACTGAAGCTTTCTTT.

The chain combines TRBV14 with TRBJ2-1, with D unclear. The CDR3 is 14 amino acids. The germline V gene encodes CDR1 SGHDN and CDR2 FVKESK. V was cut by 6 bases and J by 8 bases, with 17 bases left in between. Here the CDR3 reads CASSLFLRKDEQFF. The CDR3 DNA is TGTGCCAGCAGTCTTTTCCTAAGGAAGGATGAGCAGTTCTTC.

The chain carries TRBV4-3 and TRBJ1-4; 8 nucleotides line up with TRBD1. J lost 5 bases, V lost 1 base, and 3 bases had no gene match. The CDR3 is made up of 15 amino acids. Per germline, CDR1 LGHNA and CDR2 YSLEER. The CDR3 region has the DNA TGCGCCAGCAGCCAAGGGACAGGGCCAAATGAAAAACTGTTTTTT. As protein: CASSQGTGPNEKLFF.